Sequencing of this T cell receptor beta chain was carried out in a study of PD-1 blockade in classical Hodgkin lymphoma. After removal of 6 bases from V and 1 base from J, the junction contained 2 bases not matched to a gene. CDR1 is WNHNN and CDR2 is SYGVQD in the germline V gene (reference sequence). The CDR3 extends over 15 amino acids. Time point specified: cycle 4 day 1 (C4D1), after less than 7 weeks of nivolumab. Each patient experienced a relapse that followed autologous stem cell transplantation, and brentuximab vedotin exposure varied. Each best response was a complete response, a partial response or progressive disease. Clones were read by immunoSEQ multiplex PCR, and TCRdb kept only the in-frame ones, dropping some. This sample yields around 100,000 clones, of which around nine tenths are seen a single time; approximately 2.9% belongs to the top ten. This clone was recorded only once. Its antigen is unknown.

Findings and caveats of the study: Baseline diversity in complete responders resembled that of newly diagnosed patients. CD4+ TCR diversity climbed significantly by C4D1, unlike CD8+ TCR diversity.

Sequencing used peripheral blood mononuclear cells (PBMCs), obtained before the fourth cycle of nivolumab. The receptor's source is a human donor with classical Hodgkin lymphoma. The V gene is TRBV10-1, the J gene TRBJ2-6; 8 bases are shared with TRBD2. CDR3 sequence (DNA): TGCGCCAGCAGGGTAGCGGGGTCTGGGGCCAACGTCCTGACTTTC. Translating it yields CASRVAGSGANVLTF.